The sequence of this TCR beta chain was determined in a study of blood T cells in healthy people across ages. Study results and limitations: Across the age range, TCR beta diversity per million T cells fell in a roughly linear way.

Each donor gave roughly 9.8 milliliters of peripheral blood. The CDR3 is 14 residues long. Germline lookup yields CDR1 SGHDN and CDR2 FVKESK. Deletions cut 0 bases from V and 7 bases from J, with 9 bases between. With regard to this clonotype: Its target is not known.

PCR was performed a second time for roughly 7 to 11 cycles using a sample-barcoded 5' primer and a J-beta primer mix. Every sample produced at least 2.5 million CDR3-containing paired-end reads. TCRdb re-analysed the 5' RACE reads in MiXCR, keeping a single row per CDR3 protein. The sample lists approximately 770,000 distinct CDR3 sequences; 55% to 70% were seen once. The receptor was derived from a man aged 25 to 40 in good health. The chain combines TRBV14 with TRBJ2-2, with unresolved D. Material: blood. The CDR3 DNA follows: TGTGCCAGCAGCCAAGATTCTTTCTTCGGGGAGCTGTTTTTT. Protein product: CASSQDSFFGELFF.